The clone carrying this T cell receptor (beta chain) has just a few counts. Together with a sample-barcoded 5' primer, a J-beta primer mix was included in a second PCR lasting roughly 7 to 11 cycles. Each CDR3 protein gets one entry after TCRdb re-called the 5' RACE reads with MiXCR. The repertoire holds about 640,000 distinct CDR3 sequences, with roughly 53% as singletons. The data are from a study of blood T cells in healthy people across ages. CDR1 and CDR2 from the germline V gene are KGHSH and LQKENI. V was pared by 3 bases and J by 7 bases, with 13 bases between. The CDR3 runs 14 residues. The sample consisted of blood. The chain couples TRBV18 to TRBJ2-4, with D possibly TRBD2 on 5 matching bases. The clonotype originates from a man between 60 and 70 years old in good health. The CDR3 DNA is TGTGCCAGCTCACCCGGGATCTCGGAGAACATTCAGTACTTC. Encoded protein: CASSPGISENIQYF.